What follows are 29 T cell receptor beta chains derived from one specimen sequenced in a study of cytomegalovirus exposure and HLA in healthy donors. The PCR made use of 60 Vbeta and 13 Jbeta primers. Produced via immunoSEQ multiplex PCR; TCRdb's table is partial and in-frame only. The sample totals 150,000 or so clones. The sequenced sample was PBMCs. These TCRs come from a woman aged 45-65 years in good health and CMV-seronegative.

This chain links TRBV6-5 with TRBJ2-3; 8 positions match TRBD1. This CDR3 contains 15 residues. J lost 6 bases, V lost 3 bases, and 8 bases had no gene match. Per the germline V gene, CDR1 is MNHEY and CDR2 is SVGAGI. The CDR3 DNA reads as TGTGCCAGCAGTTATCAGGGGGCAGTCGTGGATACGCAGTATTTT. Translated: CASSYQGAVVDTQYF.

The V call is TRBV19, the J call TRBJ1-1; 7 bases map to TRBD1. Germline loops: CDR1 LNHDA, CDR2 SQIVND (reference sequence). J lost 4 bases, V lost 10 bases, and 6 bases had no gene match. The CDR3 contains 12 residues. The DNA of the CDR3 is TGTGCCACTCTCAGGGGGGTCACTGAAGCTTTCTTT. It codes for CATLRGVTEAFF.

The V and J genes are TRBV19 and TRBJ1-1; 10 nucleotides match TRBD1. CDR1 LNHDA and CDR2 SQIVND come from the germline V gene (reference sequence). V was clipped by 9 bases and J by 1 base; unmatched bases: 11. This CDR3 comprises 16 residues. This chain's CDR3 is CARGRDRGLKNTEAFF. As DNA, the CDR3 is TGTGCCAGGGGCCGGGACAGGGGACTTAAGAACACTGAAGCTTTCTTT.

The rearrangement uses TRBV4-1 and TRBJ2-7, with 7 nucleotides matching TRBD2. Germline V gene lookup returns CDR1 MGHRA and CDR2 YSYEKL. CDR3 length: 16 amino acids. The trim removed 4 bases at V and 1 base at J, leaving 10 bases unmatched. The CDR3 reads CASSLSGAGKSYEQYF. The CDR3 region has the DNA TGCGCCAGCAGCCTGAGCGGGGCAGGGAAATCCTACGAGCAGTACTTC.

The rearrangement uses TRBV4-1 and TRBJ1-5; D unresolved. The CDR3 totals 15 residues. Germline CDR1 reads MGHRA; CDR2 reads YSYEKL. V shed 1 base and J shed 0 bases, with 7 bases lying between them. The CDR3 protein is CASSQGAGSNQPQHF. The CDR3 bases are TGCGCCAGCAGCCAAGGGGCAGGTAGCAATCAGCCCCAGCATTTT.

The chain links TRBV27 to TRBJ1-4; the D gene is possibly TRBD1 (6 bases). Germline CDR1 and CDR2: MNHEY and SMNVEV (reference sequence). CDR3 length equals 15 residues. V was trimmed by 5 bases and J by 7 bases, leaving 17 bases between them. As DNA, the CDR3 is TGTGCCAGCAGTCCCCACAGGGACCTAGGTGAAAAACTGTTTTTT. Its protein product is CASSPHRDLGEKLFF.

This sequence joins TRBV5-1 and TRBJ2-7, with a weak D call TRBD1 (6 bases). The CDR3 runs to 13 residues. Germline assignment: CDR1 SGHRS and CDR2 YFSETQ. Trimming removed 8 bases from V and 1 base from J, with 13 bases in between. Here the CDR3 reads CARAGTLSYEQYF. CDR3 DNA: TGCGCCAGAGCCGGGACACTTTCCTACGAGCAGTACTTC.

As DNA, the CDR3 is TGTGCCAGCAGCCTCCTACAGGGCGCCTATGGCTACACCTTC. Translated: CASSLLQGAYGYTF. The chain uses TRBV7-8 and TRBJ1-2; possible D gene TRBD1, 6 bases. This CDR3 region has 14 residues. Trimming removed 5 bases from V and 4 bases from J, with 14 bases in between. Per germline, CDR1 SGHVS and CDR2 FQNEAQ.

This chain joins TRBV7-9 and TRBJ2-7; 11 nucleotides line up with TRBD2. With 2 bases clipped from V and 2 bases from J, the junction kept 2 bases outside the gene matches. This CDR3 is 15 amino acids long. From germline, CDR1 is SEHNR and CDR2 FQNEAQ (reference sequence). This chain's CDR3 is CASSLFSGGAYEQYF. CDR3 DNA: TGTGCCAGCAGCTTATTTAGCGGGGGGGCCTACGAGCAGTACTTC.

This chain links TRBV7-8 with TRBJ2-5; TRBD1 matches 7 bases. Germline loops: CDR1 SGHVS, CDR2 FQNEAQ. The CDR3 has 14 amino acids. The trim removed 5 bases at V and 2 bases at J, leaving 5 bases unmatched. The CDR3 sequence: CASSATGTQETQYF. DNA of the CDR3: TGTGCCAGCAGCGCGACAGGGACGCAAGAGACCCAGTACTTC.

As DNA, the CDR3 is TGTGCCAGCAGTGAGGGGGCGGGAGGCCCACCCTCGTACTTC. This encodes CASSEGAGGPPSYF. J is TRBJ2-5 and V is TRBV6-1; 8 nucleotides line up with TRBD2. This CDR3 spans 14 amino acids. With V trimmed by 3 bases and J by 13 bases, 13 bases remained unmatched. Germline V gene lookup returns CDR1 MNHNS and CDR2 SASEGT.

V gene TRBV6-5 combines with J gene TRBJ2-7; 9 nucleotides line up with TRBD2. CDR3 length: 15 amino acids. After removal of 5 bases from V and 3 bases from J, the junction contained 8 bases not matched to a gene. The germline gives CDR1 MNHEY, CDR2 SVGAGI. This chain's CDR3 is CASSTPTSGIYEQYF. As DNA, the CDR3 is TGTGCCAGCAGTACGCCGACTAGCGGTATCTACGAGCAGTACTTC.

V is TRBV11-1 and J is TRBJ1-5, with D uncertain. The V gene lost 1 base and the J gene lost 7 bases, with 8 bases spanning the gap. The germline V gene has CDR1 SGHAT and CDR2 FQDESV (reference sequence). There are 13 residues in the CDR3. The CDR3 sequence: CASSLGEVQPQHF. The CDR3, as DNA: TGTGCCAGCAGCTTAGGCGAAGTGCAGCCCCAGCATTTT.

V and J are TRBV7-2 and TRBJ2-1, with 9 bases identical to TRBD2. The CDR3 totals 15 residues. Germline CDR1 reads SGHTA; CDR2 reads FQGNSA. After removal of 5 bases from V and 7 bases from J, the junction contained 9 bases not matched to a gene. The CDR3 here is CASSPQSGRQNEQFF. The CDR3 nucleotides read TGTGCCAGCAGCCCCCAAAGCGGGAGGCAAAATGAGCAGTTCTTC.

The J gene is TRBJ1-1, the V gene TRBV7-2; TRBD1 matches 7 bases. CDR1 and CDR2 from the germline V gene are SGHTA and FQGNSA. J gave up 2 bases and V 1 base, and 4 bases lay outside the gene matches. The length of the CDR3 is 15 residues. CDR3 DNA: TGTGCCAGCAGCTTAGGAGGGGGCACTAACACTGAAGCTTTCTTT. Encoded protein: CASSLGGGTNTEAFF. The full variable domain, its missing parts supplied by reference TRBV7-2 and TRBJ1-1, is GAGVSQSPSNKVTEKGKDVELRCDPISGHTALYWYRQSLGQGLEFLIYFQGNSAPDKSGLPSDRFSAERTGGSVSTLTIQRTQQEDSAVYLCASSLGGGTNTEAFFGQGTRLTVV.

CDR3 bases: TGTGCCAGCACCTTATCGACAGGGGGCAATCAGCCCCAGCATTTT. This gives the protein CASTLSTGGNQPQHF. The J gene is TRBJ1-5, the V gene TRBV28; 8 bases fit TRBD1. V shed 7 bases, J shed 2 bases, and the junction held 7 bases outside the gene matches. This CDR3 contains 15 residues. The germline V gene encodes CDR1 MDHEN and CDR2 SYDVKM.

V is TRBV4-1 and J is TRBJ2-1; TRBD2 is a possible D gene (6 bases). Trimming took off 5 bases at V and 6 bases at J, with 17 bases between the two ends. CDR1 MGHRA and CDR2 YSYEKL come from the germline V gene. The CDR3 spans 15 residues. CDR3 region: CASSYGGETFNEQFF. The CDR3 DNA is TGCGCCAGCAGCTACGGGGGAGAGACTTTCAATGAGCAGTTCTTC.

The rearrangement links TRBV5-1 to TRBJ1-6; 8 bases line up with TRBD1. Trimming took 5 bases from V and 8 from J; bases not matched to a gene: 3. Germline V gene lookup returns CDR1 SGHRS and CDR2 YFSETQ. The CDR3 loop spans 13 amino acids. Here the CDR3 reads CASRGQDDSPLHF. The CDR3 nucleotides are TGCGCCAGCAGGGGACAGGATGATTCACCCCTCCACTTT.

The genes are TRBV6-6 and TRBJ1-6, with D perhaps TRBD1 (6 bases). Germline CDR1 and CDR2: MNHNY and SVGAGI (reference sequence). V was clipped by 8 bases and J by 10 bases, with 24 bases between them. CDR3 length equals 16 residues. The CDR3 DNA is TGTGCCAGCCTTACACGGACCCGGGACATGGGATCACCCCTCCACTTT. It encodes CASLTRTRDMGSPLHF.

CDR3 in amino acids: CASSFLSSQETQYF. The CDR3 DNA is TGTGCCAGCAGTTTCTTGTCCAGCCAAGAGACCCAGTACTTC. The V gene is TRBV27, the J gene TRBJ2-5; no definite D call. Germline V CDR1 and CDR2: MNHEY, SMNVEV (reference sequence). Trimming shortened V by 3 bases and J by 1 base, and 9 bases separated the two germline ends. There are 14 residues in the CDR3.

This chain links TRBV30 with TRBJ2-5; D remains unclear. The germline V gene has CDR1 GTSNPN and CDR2 SVGIG (reference sequence). The CDR3 totals 11 residues. Trimming stripped 3 bases from V and 5 bases from J, with 7 bases between. DNA of the CDR3: TGTGCCTGGAGCAGTTGGGAGACCCAGTACTTC. It specifies CAWSSWETQYF.

The genes are TRBV5-1 and TRBJ2-1; D is unresolved. Germline CDR1 and CDR2: SGHRS and YFSETQ. Trimming left V 4 bases short and J 9 bases short, with 11 bases between. The length of the CDR3 is 12 residues. CDR3 protein: CASSVLRSEQFF. In nucleotides, the CDR3 is TGCGCCAGCAGCGTCCTAAGGAGTGAGCAGTTCTTC.

The rearrangement joins TRBV28 to TRBJ2-7, with a tentative D call TRBD1 (6 bases). The V end lost 2 bases, the J end lost 7 bases, and 12 bases lay between the germline ends. CDR1 and CDR2 from the germline V gene are MDHEN and SYDVKM. CDR3 length: 13 amino acids. The DNA of the CDR3 is TGTGCCAGCAGTTTAAATCGTAGGGGGGAGCAGTACTTC. Protein sequence: CASSLNRRGEQYF.

The chain is built from TRBV7-3 and TRBJ1-1, with 9 bases aligning to TRBD1. V lost 3 bases, J lost 8 bases, and 4 bases stayed unmatched. The CDR3 is 13 residues long. The germline V gene has CDR1 SGHTA and CDR2 FQGTGA. The CDR3 is CASSLGQGREAFF. The CDR3 nucleotides are TGTGCCAGCAGCTTGGGACAGGGAAGGGAAGCTTTCTTT.

The chain uses TRBV5-1 and TRBJ1-2; TRBD1 aligns across 10 bases. The length of the CDR3 is 15 residues. The V segment lost 0 bases and the J segment 7 bases; nucleotides outside the gene matches: 6. Germline V gives CDR1 SGHRS, CDR2 YFSETQ. The CDR3 region has the DNA TGCGCCAGCAGCTTGGCCGGAGACAGGGGGCTTGGCTACACCTTC. Encoded protein: CASSLAGDRGLGYTF.

This chain connects TRBV28 to TRBJ2-5; D gene unclear. The CDR3 covers 15 residues. Trimming shortened V by 5 bases and J by 0 bases, and 13 bases separated the two germline ends. CDR1 is MDHEN, CDR2 SYDVKM, per germline. CDR3 in DNA: TGTGCCAGCAGTGCCCCTCACCAGTACCAAGAGACCCAGTACTTC. It specifies CASSAPHQYQETQYF.

The rearrangement links TRBV28 to TRBJ1-6; possible D gene TRBD1, 6 bases. The CDR3 is made up of 15 amino acids. Trimming took off 6 bases at V and 7 bases at J, with 16 bases between the two ends. CDR1 MDHEN and CDR2 SYDVKM come from the germline V gene. The CDR3 sequence: CASSPPGRGNSPLHF. The DNA for the CDR3 is TGTGCCAGCAGCCCTCCCGGGAGGGGGAATTCACCCCTCCACTTT.

J is TRBJ1-5 and V is TRBV28; TRBD1 might be the D (5 bases). The CDR3 has 15 residues. Germline assignment: CDR1 MDHEN and CDR2 SYDVKM. Deletions cut 7 bases from V and 6 bases from J, with 19 bases between. The CDR3 sequence is CASNGGDSGGQPQHF. The CDR3 DNA reads TGTGCCAGCAACGGCGGGGACTCGGGGGGTCAGCCCCAGCATTTT. Filled out from reference TRBV28 and TRBJ1-5, the complete variable domain reads DVKVTQSSRYLVKRTGEKVFLECVQDMDHENMFWYRQDPGLGLRLIYFSYDVKMKEKGDIPEGYSVSREKKERFSLILESASTNQTSMYLCASNGGDSGGQPQHFGDGTRLSIL.

The CDR3, as DNA: TGTGCCAGCAAGGGGTCAAACACCGGGGAGCTGTTTTTT. Translated: CASKGSNTGELFF. The J gene is TRBJ2-2, the V gene TRBV6-6; D possibly corresponds to TRBD1 (5 bases). V lost 7 bases, J lost 2 bases, and 8 bases lay in between. CDR1 MNHNY and CDR2 SVGAGI come from the germline V gene (reference sequence). CDR3 length: 13 amino acids.